A selection of T cell receptor beta chains follows, all from one sample in a study of blood T cell repertoires in COVID-19. The protocol was immunoSEQ multiplex PCR, while the TCRdb copy is restricted to in-frame clones and leaves out a portion. Among a few hundred thousand clones listed, roughly 87% were seen once. Sequenced: PBMCs or T cells enriched from blood (not recorded which). These receptor sequences come from a woman under 30 who had recovered from COVID-19. Both conserved end residues are part of each CDR3. Fields, in order: V gene, J gene, clone size, CDR3 protein. Part of the rows lack a size; the others show once, few, many or a class for expanded clones.

v_gene: TRBV3-1/TRBV3-2
j_gene: TRBJ2-5
abundance: NA
CDR3aa: CASSPGLAVQETQYF

v_gene: TRBV6-6
j_gene: TRBJ2-2
abundance: NA
CDR3aa: CASSKSSSGRAGELFF

v_gene: TRBV7-3
j_gene: TRBJ1-1
abundance: NA
CDR3aa: CASSQGRGSTEAFF

v_gene: TRBV2
j_gene: TRBJ2-3
abundance: NA
CDR3aa: CASSARLGDTQYF

v_gene: TRBV5-4
j_gene: TRBJ2-7
abundance: NA
CDR3aa: CASSSGLAGGPSTEQYF

v_gene: TRBV6-2/TRBV6-3
j_gene: TRBJ2-7
abundance: NA
CDR3aa: CASSPGQGRSQTYEQYF

v_gene: TRBV18
j_gene: TRBJ1-2
abundance: NA
CDR3aa: CASSPDGGNVYTF

v_gene: TRBV24-1
j_gene: TRBJ2-2
abundance: NA
CDR3aa: CATSDWQGWGTGELFF

v_gene: TRBV7-8
j_gene: TRBJ1-2
abundance: NA
CDR3aa: CASSLWTGGRKYGYTF

v_gene: TRBV7-2
j_gene: TRBJ2-1
abundance: once
CDR3aa: CASSLVAASGHDEQFF

v_gene: TRBV9
j_gene: TRBJ1-4
abundance: once
CDR3aa: CASSVGTVGEKLFF

v_gene: TRBV7-9
j_gene: TRBJ1-3
abundance: NA
CDR3aa: CASRTDGSSGNTIYF

v_gene: TRBV7-8
j_gene: TRBJ1-5
abundance: NA
CDR3aa: CASSLENQGNQPQHF

v_gene: TRBV6-2/TRBV6-3
j_gene: TRBJ1-5
abundance: NA
CDR3aa: CASSPTASNQPQHF

v_gene: TRBV13
j_gene: TRBJ2-3
abundance: NA
CDR3aa: CASSSPSTDTQYF

v_gene: TRBV10-2
j_gene: TRBJ1-3
abundance: NA
CDR3aa: CASSRTPGQGADTIYF

v_gene: TRBV2
j_gene: TRBJ2-7
abundance: many
CDR3aa: CASKKGPSSYEQYF

v_gene: TRBV18
j_gene: TRBJ1-1
abundance: NA
CDR3aa: CASSPADRGNTEAFF

v_gene: TRBV3-1/TRBV3-2
j_gene: TRBJ1-1
abundance: NA
CDR3aa: CASSQDSDSRAFF

v_gene: TRBV5-4
j_gene: TRBJ1-4
abundance: NA
CDR3aa: CASSPRQSNEKLFF

v_gene: TRBV2
j_gene: TRBJ1-1
abundance: NA
CDR3aa: CASSPGTGGREVVF

v_gene: TRBV4-3
j_gene: TRBJ2-1
abundance: NA
CDR3aa: CASSQNRLAGFGEQFF

v_gene: TRBV28
j_gene: TRBJ2-3
abundance: NA
CDR3aa: CASRLGGTDTQYF

v_gene: TRBV28
j_gene: TRBJ1-2
abundance: NA
CDR3aa: CASSLPGTYGYTF

v_gene: TRBV19
j_gene: TRBJ2-1
abundance: NA
CDR3aa: CASRVGGSSYNEQFF

v_gene: TRBV30
j_gene: TRBJ1-6
abundance: NA
CDR3aa: CAWGTVNSPLHF

v_gene: TRBV5-1
j_gene: TRBJ2-5
abundance: NA
CDR3aa: CASSATSGRETQYF

v_gene: TRBV7-9
j_gene: TRBJ1-2
abundance: NA
CDR3aa: CASSPTGDQNSGYTF

v_gene: TRBV5-8
j_gene: TRBJ1-3
abundance: once
CDR3aa: CASSFTGTALHSGNTIYF

v_gene: TRBV28
j_gene: TRBJ2-7
abundance: NA
CDR3aa: CASSENDRDLYEQYF

v_gene: TRBV11-2
j_gene: TRBJ2-1
abundance: NA
CDR3aa: CASSLDEGWGGPPNEQFF

v_gene: TRBV7-2
j_gene: TRBJ1-2
abundance: NA
CDR3aa: CASSTSGTVYGSYGYTF

v_gene: TRBV19
j_gene: TRBJ1-5
abundance: NA
CDR3aa: CASSPWGGPNQPQHF

v_gene: TRBV7-2
j_gene: TRBJ2-3
abundance: NA
CDR3aa: CASSSTTESTDTQYF

v_gene: TRBV3-1/TRBV3-2
j_gene: TRBJ2-3
abundance: many
CDR3aa: CASSQGQGKTDTQYF

v_gene: TRBV29-1
j_gene: TRBJ1-2
abundance: NA
CDR3aa: CSVVAGDGYTF

v_gene: TRBV7-8
j_gene: TRBJ2-4
abundance: NA
CDR3aa: CASSLDGPLDIQYF

v_gene: TRBV5-1
j_gene: TRBJ2-7
abundance: NA
CDR3aa: CASSRPGGDEQYF

v_gene: TRBV9
j_gene: TRBJ2-2
abundance: NA
CDR3aa: CASSVGGVPGELFF

v_gene: TRBV4-1
j_gene: TRBJ1-4
abundance: NA
CDR3aa: CASSQVWGRNEKLFF

v_gene: TRBV6-2/TRBV6-3
j_gene: TRBJ1-5
abundance: NA
CDR3aa: CASSSDRGGQPQHF

v_gene: TRBV25-1
j_gene: TRBJ2-6
abundance: NA
CDR3aa: CASSGRAGGSGANVLTF

v_gene: TRBV10-3
j_gene: TRBJ2-7
abundance: NA
CDR3aa: CAISDATGSREQYF

v_gene: TRBV7-3
j_gene: TRBJ1-2
abundance: NA
CDR3aa: CASSSGQAYGYTF

v_gene: TRBV27
j_gene: TRBJ2-2
abundance: NA
CDR3aa: CASSIKRTPGELFF